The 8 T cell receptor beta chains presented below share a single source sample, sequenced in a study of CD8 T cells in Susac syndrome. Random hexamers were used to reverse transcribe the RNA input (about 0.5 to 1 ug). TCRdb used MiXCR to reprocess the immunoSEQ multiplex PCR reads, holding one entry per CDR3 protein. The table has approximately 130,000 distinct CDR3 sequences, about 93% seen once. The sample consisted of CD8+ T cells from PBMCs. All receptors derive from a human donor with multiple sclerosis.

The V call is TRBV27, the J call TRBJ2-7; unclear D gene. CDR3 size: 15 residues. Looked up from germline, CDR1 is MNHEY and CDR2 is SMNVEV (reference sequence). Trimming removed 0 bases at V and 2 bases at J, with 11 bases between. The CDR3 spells CASSLSPRSPYEQYF. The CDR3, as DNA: TGTGCCAGCAGTTTATCGCCCAGATCCCCCTACGAGCAGTACTTC.

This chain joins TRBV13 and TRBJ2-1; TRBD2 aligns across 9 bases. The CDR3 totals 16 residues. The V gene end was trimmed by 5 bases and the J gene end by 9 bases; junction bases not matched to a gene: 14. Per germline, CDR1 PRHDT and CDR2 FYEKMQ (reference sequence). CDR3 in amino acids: CASSPRGTSRSGEQFF. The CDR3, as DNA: TGTGCCAGCAGCCCCAGAGGGACTAGCAGGTCCGGTGAGCAGTTCTTC.

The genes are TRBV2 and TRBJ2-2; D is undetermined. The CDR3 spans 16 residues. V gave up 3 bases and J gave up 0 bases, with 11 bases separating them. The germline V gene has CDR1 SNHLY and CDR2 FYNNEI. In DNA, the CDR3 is TGTGCCAGCAGTGATTGGTGGCAGGCGAACACCGGGGAGCTGTTTTTT. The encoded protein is CASSDWWQANTGELFF.

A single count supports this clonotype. CDR3 in DNA: TGCGCCAGCAGCCAAGAAGGTCGCGGCAACACTGAAGCTTTCTTT. The encoded protein is CASSQEGRGNTEAFF. This chain links TRBV4-1 with TRBJ1-1; no definite D call. Germline assignment: CDR1 MGHRA and CDR2 YSYEKL. Trimming took 0 bases from V and 2 from J, leaving 10 bases between them. This CDR3 is 15 amino acids long.

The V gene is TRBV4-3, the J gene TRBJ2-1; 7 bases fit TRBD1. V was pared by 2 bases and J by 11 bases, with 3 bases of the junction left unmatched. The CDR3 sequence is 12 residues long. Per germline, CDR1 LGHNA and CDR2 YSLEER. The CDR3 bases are TGCGCCAGCAGCCAAACAGGGGATAAGCAGTTCTTC. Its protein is CASSQTGDKQFF.

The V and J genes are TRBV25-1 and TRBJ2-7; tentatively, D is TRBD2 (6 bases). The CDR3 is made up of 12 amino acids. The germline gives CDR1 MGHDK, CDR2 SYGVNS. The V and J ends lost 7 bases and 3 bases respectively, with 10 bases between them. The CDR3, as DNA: TGTGCCAGCAAAGAGGGAGGCTACGAGCAGTACTTC. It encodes CASKEGGYEQYF.

CDR3 coding DNA: TGCGCCAGCAGTCCGTCGGAGAATGGGGACCCCTCTGAAGCTTTCTTT. Translating it yields CASSPSENGDPSEAFF. This chain links TRBV23-1 with TRBJ1-1; TRBD1 might be the D (5 bases). TRBV23-1 is treated as an ORF (open reading frame) with a function not yet certain. This CDR3 contains 16 residues. V was pared by 4 bases and J by 6 bases, with 21 bases between.

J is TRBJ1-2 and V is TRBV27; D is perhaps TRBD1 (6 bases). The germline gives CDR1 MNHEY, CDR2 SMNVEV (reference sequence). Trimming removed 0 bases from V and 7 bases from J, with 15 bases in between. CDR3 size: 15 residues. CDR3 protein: CASSLSAGAKSGYTF. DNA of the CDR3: TGTGCCAGCAGTTTATCGGCAGGGGCGAAGTCTGGCTACACCTTC.